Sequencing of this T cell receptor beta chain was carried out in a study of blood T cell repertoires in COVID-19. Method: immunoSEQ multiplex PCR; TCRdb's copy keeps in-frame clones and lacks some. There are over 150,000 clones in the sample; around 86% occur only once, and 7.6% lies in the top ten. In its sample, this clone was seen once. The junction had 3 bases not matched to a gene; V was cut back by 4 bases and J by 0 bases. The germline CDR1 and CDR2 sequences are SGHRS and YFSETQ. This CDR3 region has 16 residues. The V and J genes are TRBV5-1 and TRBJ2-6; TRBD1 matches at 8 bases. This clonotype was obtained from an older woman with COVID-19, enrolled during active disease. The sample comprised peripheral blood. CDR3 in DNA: TGCGCCAGCAGCCCAGGGGGCAGCTCTGGGGCCAACGTCCTGACTTTC. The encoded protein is CASSPGGSSGANVLTF.